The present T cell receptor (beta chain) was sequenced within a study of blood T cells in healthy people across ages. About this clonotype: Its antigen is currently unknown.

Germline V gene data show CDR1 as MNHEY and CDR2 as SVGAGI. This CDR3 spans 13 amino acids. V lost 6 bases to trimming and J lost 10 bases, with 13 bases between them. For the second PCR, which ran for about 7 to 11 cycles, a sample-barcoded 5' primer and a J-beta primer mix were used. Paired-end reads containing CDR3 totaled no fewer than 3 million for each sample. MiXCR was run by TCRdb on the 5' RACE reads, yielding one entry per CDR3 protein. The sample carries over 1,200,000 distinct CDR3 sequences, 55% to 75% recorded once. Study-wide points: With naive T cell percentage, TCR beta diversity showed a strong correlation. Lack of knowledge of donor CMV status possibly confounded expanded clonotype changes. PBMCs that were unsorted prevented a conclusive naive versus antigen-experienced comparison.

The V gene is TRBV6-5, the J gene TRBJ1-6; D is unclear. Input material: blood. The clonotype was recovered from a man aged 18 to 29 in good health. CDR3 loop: CASRLTNRSPLHF. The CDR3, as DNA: TGTGCCAGCAGGCTGACGAATAGATCACCCCTCCACTTT.